This T cell receptor (beta chain) came from a study of blood T cell repertoires in COVID-19 (dated by TCRdb to 2020 to 2021). Notes on the research overall: The collaborator samples originated in the United States, Italy and Spain and spanned the acute and convalescent phases of COVID-19. A de-identified subject ID, COVID-19 status, age in years and sex were almost always included in the sample metadata. The material from the prospective study consisted of cDNA or gDNA derived from T cells, B-cell-depleted T cells, or PBMCs. Samples were obtained from the ongoing ImmuneRACE study (first 160 participants) and from 950 to 1,500 subjects provided by 6 global collaborators. Where HLA class I and class II types were available, the types were taken from metadata supplied by the sample provider, not from assay-based typing. The repertoires were released in a freely available public database intended as a resource for research on the immune response to SARS-CoV-2. The dataset comprised deeply sampled blood TCRbeta repertoires from subjects exposed to, actively infected with, or recovered from COVID-19. What the authors observed across the whole study: Clinical and demographic metadata were provided uncurated, with the amount varying by source and participant.

Whole blood was collected in K2EDTA tubes by collaborating institutions according to the institutions' own protocols. For TCRbeta analysis, collaborators shipped samples as frozen whole blood, isolated PBMCs, or DNA extracted from either of those sample types. Note on this clone: Its antigen has not been determined. Base qualities are not at hand, and no much larger clone is one base apart.

There are 13 amino acids in the CDR3, from cysteine to phenylalanine inclusive. The CDR3 DNA has 39 bases and is translated from base 1. Germline trimming: 6 bases from V, 6 bases from J; junction bases outside gene matches: 5. The germline V gene (reference sequence) yields SEHNR for CDR1 and FQNEAQ for CDR2. The immunoSEQ Assay, a bias-controlled multiplex PCR, was used to amplify TCRbeta CDR3 regions from genomic DNA. As for the original processing: The number of nucleated cells in each sample was estimated from the amplification of reference gene primers within the assay. To quantify the absolute abundance of each unique TCRbeta CDR3 rearrangement, sequence reads were collapsed and filtered. For each sample, productive Simpson clonality was calculated as the square root of Simpson's diversity index across productive rearrangements. What TCRdb holds here is the immuneACCESS table cut down to in-frame rearrangements. Part of the clones is not present; checked against another copy, under half of the missing clones reflect an unresolved V gene, and the others are unexplained. For V, J and clone size, that table is used; D and trimming come from the DNA. The sample profile shows around 38,000 clones; around nine tenths of them were found once. The ten top clones hold over 55% of the sample.

Sequencing was done on a sample of peripheral blood. The clonotype originates from a man in his sixties or seventies with acute or convalescent COVID-19. The chain is assembled from TRBV7-9 and TRBJ2-7, and 10 junctional nucleotides match TRBD1. The nucleotide sequence reads as follows: TGTGCCAGCAGAGGGACAGGGGTGAGCGAGCAGTACTTC. Translated, it gives CASRGTGVSEQYF. The reference TRBV7-9 and TRBJ2-7 proteins fill in what lies around the CDR3, so the full variable domain reads DTGVSQNPRHKITKRGQNVTFRCDPISEHNRLYWYRQTLGQGPEFLTYFQNEAQLEKSRLLSDRFSAERPKGSFSTLEIQRTEQGDSAMYLCASRGTGVSEQYFGPGTRLTVT.